This T cell receptor (beta chain) was identified during a study of blood T cells in healthy people across ages. Next came a second PCR, run for about 6 to 12 cycles, which used a sample-barcoded 5' primer along with a J-beta primer mix. In TCRdb, the 5' RACE reads were re-called with MiXCR into one record per CDR3 protein. The sample lists approximately 2,000,000 distinct CDR3 sequences; about 39% were seen once. V shed 4 bases and J shed 2 bases, with 10 bases lying between them. CDR1 is SGDLS, CDR2 YYNGEE, per germline. This CDR3 is built from 13 residues. The specimen was blood. The chain links TRBV9 to TRBJ2-7; the D gene is possibly TRBD1 (5 bases). The receptor comes from a human donor in good health. CDR3 amino acids: CASSPDKPYEQYF. The DNA of the CDR3 is TGTGCCAGCAGCCCGGACAAGCCCTACGAGCAGTACTTC.